This T cell receptor beta chain is drawn from a study of blood T cells in healthy people across ages. Study at large: Per two T cells, about one barcoded beta molecule was captured through template switching. Regarding the study as a whole: Compared with aged donors, long-lived donors showed fewer expanded clones, suggesting selection.

Each sample provided at least 6 micrograms of extracted total RNA. This CDR3 comprises 16 residues. Per the germline V gene, CDR1 is MDHEN and CDR2 is SYDVKM. V gave up 4 bases and J gave up 5 bases, with 18 bases separating them. With regard to this clonotype: No antigen is known for it.

PCR was performed a second time for about 6 to 12 cycles using a sample-barcoded 5' primer and a J-beta primer mix. Each cDNA molecule received a tag from a template-switch adaptor that had 12 random nucleotides. TCRdb re-analysed the 5' RACE reads in MiXCR, keeping a single row per CDR3 protein. The sample includes some 800,000 distinct CDR3 sequences, under 45% seen only once; the top ten take roughly 18%. Source material: blood. The receptor's source is a man between 60 and 75 years old in good health. This rearrangement joins TRBV28 to TRBJ1-5, with D possibly being TRBD1 (5 bases). CDR3 sequence (DNA): TGTGCCAGCAGTTGGGGGTCAGGCTACCTTGATCAGCCCCAGCATTTT. Amino acids: CASSWGSGYLDQPQHF.